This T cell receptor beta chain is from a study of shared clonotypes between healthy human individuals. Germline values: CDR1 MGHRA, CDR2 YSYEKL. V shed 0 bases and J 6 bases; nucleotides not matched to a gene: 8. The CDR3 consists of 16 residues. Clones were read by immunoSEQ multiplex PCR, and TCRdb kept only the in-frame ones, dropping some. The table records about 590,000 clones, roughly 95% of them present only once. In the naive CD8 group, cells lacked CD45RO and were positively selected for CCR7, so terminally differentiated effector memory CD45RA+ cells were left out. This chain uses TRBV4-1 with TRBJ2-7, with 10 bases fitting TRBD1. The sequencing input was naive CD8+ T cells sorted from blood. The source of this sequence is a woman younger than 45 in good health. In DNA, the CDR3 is TGCGCCAGCAGCCAAGAAGGACAGGGGGACTCCACCGAGCAGTACTTC. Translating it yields CASSQEGQGDSTEQYF.